These T cell receptor beta chains were read from a single sample in a study of blood T cell repertoires in COVID-19. Some clones are missing from TCRdb's copy, which holds only in-frame ones; the method was immunoSEQ multiplex PCR. The data show 250,000 or so clones, around 81% seen once. Sequenced: peripheral blood. The receptors originated from a woman aged 60-75 years with active or convalescent COVID-19. The conserved cysteine and the conserved F or W are not part of the CDR3 here.

j_call,v_call,cdr3_aa
TRBJ2-2,TRBV5-1,ASSYTAGGVTGELF
TRBJ2-1,TRBV13,ASSFSGYNEQF
TRBJ2-7,TRBV5-4,ASSYLAGAYEQY
TRBJ1-5,TRBV19,ASTPANPSNQPQH
TRBJ2-3,TRBV29-1,SVSEWSFTDTQY
TRBJ1-2,TRBV28,ASKPQGARDYGYT
TRBJ2-7,TRBV5-6,ASSHWLRTGDYEQY
TRBJ1-1,TRBV16,ASSKSGGNTEAF
TRBJ1-2,TRBV5-4,ASRTGQGEYGYT
TRBJ1-5,TRBV6-2/TRBV6-3,ASSQWGVEPQH
TRBJ2-3,TRBV5-1,ASSLATRTSTDTQY
TRBJ1-2,TRBV30,AWGRGTGEVDGYT
TRBJ2-3,TRBV5-1,ASSLGTSGATHTQY
TRBJ2-5,TRBV5-1,ASSYLPGQGETQY
TRBJ1-2,TRBV3-1/TRBV3-2,ASSQEGQGEGGYT
TRBJ1-2,TRBV29-1,SVVSGQGNYGYT
TRBJ1-2,TRBV4-1,ASSQVRTGVNYGYT
TRBJ1-2,TRBV18,ASSSPADYGYT
TRBJ1-2,TRBV12-3/TRBV12-4,ASRSSANYGYT
TRBJ1-4,TRBV7-9,ASSGDSEKLF
TRBJ1-2,TRBV6-5,ASSPADTDYGYT
TRBJ1-3,TRBV3-1/TRBV3-2,ASSPLQGNTIY
TRBJ1-1,TRBV6-2/TRBV6-3,ASSSARVPRGTEAF
TRBJ1-6,TRBV27,ASRPGDRANSPLH
TRBJ1-2,TRBV4-1,ASSQVSRDHGYT
TRBJ1-2,TRBV6-6,ASSYPGHPYGYT
TRBJ2-1,TRBV5-1,ASSPGLLTNEQF
TRBJ2-3,TRBV2,ASRNPRGLAGRTDTQY
TRBJ2-2,TRBV7-9,ASNYPQGGKNPGELF
TRBJ2-1,TRBV30,AWSVLAVDSSYNEQF
TRBJ2-1,TRBV30,ACRLVGANEQF